Sequencing of this T cell receptor (beta chain) was carried out in a study of tumor-infiltrating lymphocytes in primary liver carcinoma. Turning to the study itself: Spanning 30 to 69 years of age, the patients were men and women. Sample counts of productive TCRbeta reads spanned roughly 3.65 to 8 million; these counts were similar across tissue types. Study observations and caveats: Tumor tissue displayed a significantly greater top-250-clone fraction than blood (p = 0.039).

Co-extracted RNA and DNA came from about 19-30 mg of unsorted bulk tissue. There were only treatment-naive patients, all with chronic HBV infection. The CDR3 is 15 amino acids. The J segment lost 6 bases and the V segment lost 5 bases, leaving 11 bases of the junction unmatched. CDR1 and CDR2 (germline): DFQATT, SNEGSKA (reference sequence). Comments on this clonotype: Its antigen is not known.

Production of TCR beta cDNA used roughly 480 ng total RNA together with a constant-region primer. TCR beta libraries came from three nested multiplex PCR rounds using slightly modified ARM-PCR. TRBV1-TRBV30 forward primers paired with a C-beta reverse primer were used in the first two PCR rounds, which ran roughly 9 cycles each. TCRdb passed the multiplex PCR reads through MiXCR, listing each CDR3 protein once. The data show 35,000 to 50,000 distinct CDR3 sequences, approximately 82% seen once. This sequence was found in a woman between 25 and 40 years old with primary liver carcinoma and hepatitis B virus infection. The specimen sequenced was tumor-adjacent normal liver tissue. V is TRBV20-1 and J is TRBJ2-7; 12 bases are shared with TRBD2. The CDR3 DNA reads as TGCAGTGCTCTCCCCAACCTAGCGGGAGGGGGCGAGCAGTACTTC. This encodes CSALPNLAGGGEQYF.